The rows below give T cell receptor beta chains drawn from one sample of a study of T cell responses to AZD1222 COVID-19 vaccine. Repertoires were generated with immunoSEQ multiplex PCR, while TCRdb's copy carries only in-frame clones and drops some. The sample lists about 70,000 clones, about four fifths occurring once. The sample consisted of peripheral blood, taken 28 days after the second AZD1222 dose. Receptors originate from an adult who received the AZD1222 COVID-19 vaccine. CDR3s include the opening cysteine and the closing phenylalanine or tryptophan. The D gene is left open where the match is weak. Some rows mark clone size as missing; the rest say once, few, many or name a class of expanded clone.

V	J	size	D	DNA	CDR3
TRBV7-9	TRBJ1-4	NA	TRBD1	TGTGCCAGCAGCTCCTTCGACCGGGACAGGGAGAATGAAAAACTGTTTTTT	CASSSFDRDRENEKLFF
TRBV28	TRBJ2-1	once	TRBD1	TGTGCCACCGTAAGAGCCGGGACAGCGTTACCCGAGCAGTTCTTC	CATVRAGTALPEQFF
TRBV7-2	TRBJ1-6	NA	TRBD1	TGTGCCAGCAGCTTCGGGACAGCCGCCGGGTATTCACCCCTCCACTTT	CASSFGTAAGYSPLHF
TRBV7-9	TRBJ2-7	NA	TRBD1	TGTGCCAGCAGCACCTGGGACAGGGGGCTCGAGCAGTACTTC	CASSTWDRGLEQYF
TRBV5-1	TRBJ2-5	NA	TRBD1	TGCGCCAGCAGCTTCTGGGGACAGGCTGGCGAGACCCAGTACTTC	CASSFWGQAGETQYF
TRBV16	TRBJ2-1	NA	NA	TGTGCCAGCCGCCCCCCGCCCGGGGGCCCCTACAATGAGCAGTTCTTC	CASRPPPGGPYNEQFF
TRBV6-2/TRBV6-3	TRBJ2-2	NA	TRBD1	TGTGCCAGCAGTCTTTCATTACCGGGACAGGGTTCCGGGGAGCTGTTTTTT	CASSLSLPGQGSGELFF
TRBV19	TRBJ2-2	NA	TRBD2	TGTGCCAGTAATCCGCGGGGGGGCCAAAGCACCGGGGAGCTGTTTTTT	CASNPRGGQSTGELFF
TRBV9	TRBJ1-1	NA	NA	TGTGCCAGCAGCGTAGATTTAGGGAGTTATGAAGCTTTCTTT	CASSVDLGSYEAFF
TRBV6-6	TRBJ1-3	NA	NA	TGTGCCAGCAGGGCAGGCAACTCTGGAAACACCATATATTTT	CASRAGNSGNTIYF
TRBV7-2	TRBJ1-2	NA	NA	TGTGCCAGCAGCTTAGATGGGCTAGGCAAGATCTATGGCTACACCTTC	CASSLDGLGKIYGYTF
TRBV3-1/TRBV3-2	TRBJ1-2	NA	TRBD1	TGTGCCAGCAGCCAACCGGGACAGGGGGACAGCGGCTACACCTTC	CASSQPGQGDSGYTF
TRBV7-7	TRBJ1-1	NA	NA	TGTGCCAGCAGCTTAGTAGAGAACACTGAAGCTTTCTTT	CASSLVENTEAFF
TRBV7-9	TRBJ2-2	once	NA	TGTGCCAGCAGCTTAGAATGGGCCACCGGGGAGCTGTTTTTT	CASSLEWATGELFF
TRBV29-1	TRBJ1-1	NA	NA	TGCAGCGTTGAGGGGGTGAACACTGAAGCTTTCTTT	CSVEGVNTEAFF
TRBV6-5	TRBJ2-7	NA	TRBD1	TGTGCCAGCAGTTCGACAGACTCCCGGGACAGAAACTTC	CASSSTDSRDRNF
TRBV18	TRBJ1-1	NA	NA	TGTGCCAGCTCACCTTCGACAGGTTTCAACACTGAAGCTTTCTTT	CASSPSTGFNTEAFF
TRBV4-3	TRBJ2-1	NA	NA	TGCGCCAGCAGGGGCAGCAAAGATTTCCCCTACAATGAGCAGTTCTTC	CASRGSKDFPYNEQFF
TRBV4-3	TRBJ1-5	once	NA	TGCGCCAGCAGCCAAGATCCCCATCAGCCCCAGCATTTT	CASSQDPHQPQHF
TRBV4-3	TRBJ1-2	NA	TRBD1	TGCGCCAGCAGCCAAGATCCCGGGACAGGGATTGGCTACACCTTC	CASSQDPGTGIGYTF
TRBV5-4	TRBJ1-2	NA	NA	TGTGCCAGCAGCACCCGCGTCGGCTTAGGCTACACCTTC	CASSTRVGLGYTF
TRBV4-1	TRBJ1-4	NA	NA	TGCGCCAGCAGCCAGGTACATGACCGTTCTAATGAAAAACTGTTTTTT	CASSQVHDRSNEKLFF
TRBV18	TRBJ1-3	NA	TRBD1	TGTGCCAGCTCACCAGACAGGGTAGCTGGAAACACCATATATTTT	CASSPDRVAGNTIYF
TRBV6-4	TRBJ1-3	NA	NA	TGTGCCAGCATAGATAGAGGGCCTGGAAACACCATATATTTT	CASIDRGPGNTIYF
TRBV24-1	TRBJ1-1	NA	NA	TGTGCCACCAGTGCCATCCTGGCCACTGAAGCTTTCTTT	CATSAILATEAFF
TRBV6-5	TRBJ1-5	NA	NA	TGTGCCAGCAGCTACCAGGCAGGGGATGGTCAGCCCCAGCATTTT	CASSYQAGDGQPQHF
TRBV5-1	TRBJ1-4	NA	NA	TGCGCCAGCAGCTTCGAACTGCTTAATGAAAAACTGTTTTTT	CASSFELLNEKLFF
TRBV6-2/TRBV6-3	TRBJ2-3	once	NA	TGTGCCAGCAGTTACCCCGGACAGACAGATACGCAGTATTTT	CASSYPGQTDTQYF
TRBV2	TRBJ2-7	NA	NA	TGTGCCAGCTTTTGGGCAGACTACGAGCAGTACTTC	CASFWADYEQYF
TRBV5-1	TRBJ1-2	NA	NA	TGCGCCAGCAGCTTGGAATATACTGAGGACCCCTACTTC	CASSLEYTEDPYF
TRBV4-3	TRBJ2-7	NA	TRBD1	TGCGCCAGCAGCCAAGAAGGGACAGGGTATGCCGAGCAGTACTTC	CASSQEGTGYAEQYF
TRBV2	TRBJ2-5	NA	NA	TGTGCCAGCAGTGAAAGAGGAGCTGATATAATCCAAGAGACCCAGTACTTC	CASSERGADIIQETQYF
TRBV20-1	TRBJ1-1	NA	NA	TGCAGTGCTAGTAAGAACACTGAAGCTTTCTTT	CSASKNTEAFF
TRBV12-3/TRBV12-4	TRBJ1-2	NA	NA	TGTGCCAGCAGTCCCACAACTAACTATGGCTACACCTTC	CASSPTTNYGYTF
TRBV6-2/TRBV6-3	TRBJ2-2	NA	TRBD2	TGTGCCAGCAGTGGGGGGGAAGCGCCCGGGGAGCTGTTTTTT	CASSGGEAPGELFF
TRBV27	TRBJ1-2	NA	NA	TGTGCCAGCAGTTTGAACAGGGTTATTAAGGGTGGCTACACCTTC	CASSLNRVIKGGYTF
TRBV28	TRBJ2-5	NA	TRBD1	TGTGCCAGCACTTCCCCGGACAGGGGCTTCCAAGAGACCCAGTACTTC	CASTSPDRGFQETQYF
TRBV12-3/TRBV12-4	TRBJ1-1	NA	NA	TGTGCCAGCAGCCGTCAACAGCACATTGAAGCTTTCTTT	CASSRQQHIEAFF
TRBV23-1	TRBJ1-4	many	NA	TGCGCCAGCAGTCAATCCCTCGGGCGGGATGCAACTAATGAAAAACTGTTTTTT	CASSQSLGRDATNEKLFF
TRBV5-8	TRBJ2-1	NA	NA	TGTGCCAGCAGCTTGGGAGGGGTAAGCAATGAGCAGTTCTTC	CASSLGGVSNEQFF